Sequencing of this T cell receptor beta chain was carried out in a study of shared clonotypes between healthy human individuals. Study information: Three men and a couple of women, aged 18 to 49, were donors.

Per the germline V gene, CDR1 is MDHEN and CDR2 is SYDVKM. The CDR3 runs 21 residues. The V segment lost 7 bases and the J segment 2 bases; nucleotides outside the gene matches: 26. The assay was immunoSEQ multiplex PCR, and TCRdb's table has in-frame clones only and misses some. Here the sample spans about 1.5 million clones, around 98% being singletons. The chain carries TRBV28 and TRBJ2-3, with 8 bases identical to TRBD1. The sequencing input was naive CD4+ T cells sorted from blood. The subset is: CD45RA+ positively selected. The clonotype originates from a man aged 25-45 years in good health. DNA for the CDR3: TGTGCCAGCATCCGTCGAGGTCGTGACAGGGGTTTCCAAAACCCCACAGATACGCAGTATTTT. Translating gives CASIRRGRDRGFQNPTDTQYF.